This T cell receptor (beta chain) comes out of a study of blood T cell repertoires in COVID-19. Study-level background: Sources were T cells, B-cell-depleted T cells, or PBMCs; the material itself was cDNA or gDNA.

Here immunoSEQ multiplex PCR was the method, and the copy in TCRdb shows in-frame clones only, minus some. Here the sample spans about 150,000 clones, 70% to 90% being singletons. CDR1 is KGHSH and CDR2 is LQKENI in the germline V gene. With 6 bases removed from V and 1 base from J, the gap between germline ends came to 9 bases. The CDR3 is 13 residues long. This clonotype originated in a man older than 75 with COVID-19, enrolled during active disease. The sample was peripheral blood. The rearrangement uses TRBV18 and TRBJ2-5; D might be TRBD2 (6 bases). The DNA for the CDR3 is TGTGCCAGCTCCCCGGGGGTCCAAGAGACCCAGTACTTC. Its translation is CASSPGVQETQYF.